Listed below are T cell receptor beta chains from one sample, sequenced in a study of blood T cell repertoires in COVID-19. Clones were sequenced by immunoSEQ multiplex PCR, and TCRdb holds only the in-frame ones, with some missing. The sample consists of approximately 210,000 clones, just under 85% of them appearing once. The sequencing input was PBMCs or T cells enriched from blood (not recorded which). Source of these receptors: a man aged 35 to 55 who had recovered from COVID-19. The CDR3 runs from the conserved cysteine through the conserved F or W. The order of the fields is D gene, clone size, CDR3 length, J gene, V gene, CDR3 protein, CDR3 DNA. The D gene is left open where the match is weak. Size values are once, few and many counts, or a class for expanded clones, and some rows have none.

D: TRBD1; size: -; length: 14; J: TRBJ1-5; V: TRBV28; CDR3: CASSLGGQGRPQHF; DNA: TGTGCCAGCAGTTTAGGAGGACAGGGACGGCCCCAGCATTTT
D: TRBD1; size: once; length: 17; J: TRBJ1-2; V: TRBV2; CDR3: CASSSGQGAWANYGYTF; DNA: TGTGCCAGCAGTTCCGGACAGGGGGCTTGGGCTAACTATGGCTACACCTTC
D: -; size: once; length: 15; J: TRBJ1-6; V: TRBV3-1/TRBV3-2; CDR3: CASSQDFLPGSPLHF; DNA: TGTGCCAGCAGCCAGGATTTCCTCCCGGGGTCACCCCTCCACTTT
D: -; size: -; length: 11; J: TRBJ2-7; V: TRBV6-5; CDR3: CASASSYEQYF; DNA: TGTGCCAGCGCGAGCTCCTACGAGCAGTACTTC
D: TRBD1; size: -; length: 14; J: TRBJ2-7; V: TRBV15; CDR3: CATSTWDRTYEQYF; DNA: TGTGCCACCAGCACGTGGGACAGAACCTACGAGCAGTACTTC
D: TRBD2; size: -; length: 15; J: TRBJ2-3; V: TRBV4-1; CDR3: CASSQVTSGGDTQYF; DNA: TGCGCCAGCAGCCAAGTAACTAGCGGGGGAGATACGCAGTATTTT
D: -; size: -; length: 13; J: TRBJ1-1; V: TRBV19; CDR3: CASSIKSYTEAFF; DNA: TGTGCCAGTAGTATTAAAAGCTACACTGAAGCTTTCTTT
D: TRBD1; size: -; length: 15; J: TRBJ1-5; V: TRBV13; CDR3: CASSLYPGQGQPQHF; DNA: TGTGCCAGCAGTCTCTATCCGGGACAGGGGCAGCCCCAGCATTTT
D: -; size: -; length: 18; J: TRBJ1-4; V: TRBV9; CDR3: CASSVRPGEGRGNEKLFF; DNA: TGTGCCAGCAGCGTGAGGCCGGGAGAAGGGAGGGGCAATGAAAAACTGTTTTTT
D: -; size: -; length: 13; J: TRBJ1-1; V: TRBV7-9; CDR3: CASSTHEATEAFF; DNA: TGTGCCAGCAGCACCCACGAAGCTACTGAAGCTTTCTTT
D: -; size: few; length: 16; J: TRBJ2-1; V: TRBV11-3; CDR3: CASSPGNGPYDNEQFF; DNA: TGTGCCAGCAGCCCCGGGAACGGGCCTTATGACAATGAGCAGTTCTTC
D: TRBD2; size: -; length: 14; J: TRBJ2-1; V: TRBV19; CDR3: CASIQTSGSDEQFF; DNA: TGTGCCAGTATCCAGACTAGCGGGAGTGATGAGCAGTTCTTC
D: -; size: -; length: 13; J: TRBJ1-5; V: TRBV20-1; CDR3: CSASSGSNQPQHF; DNA: TGCAGTGCTAGTTCTGGCAGCAATCAGCCCCAGCATTTT
D: -; size: -; length: 13; J: TRBJ1-2; V: TRBV23-1; CDR3: CASGGGKNYGYTF; DNA: TGCGCCAGCGGGGGGGGGAAAAACTATGGCTACACCTTC
D: -; size: once; length: 13; J: TRBJ2-7; V: TRBV10-3; CDR3: CAIRGGDSYEQYF; DNA: TGTGCCATCAGGGGCGGGGACTCCTACGAGCAGTACTTC
D: -; size: -; length: 11; J: TRBJ1-1; V: TRBV12-3/TRBV12-4; CDR3: CAGSENTEAFF; DNA: TGTGCCGGTAGCGAGAACACTGAAGCTTTCTTT
D: TRBD1; size: -; length: 15; J: TRBJ2-5; V: TRBV6-4; CDR3: CASSPGQGDQETQYF; DNA: TGTGCCAGCAGTCCGGGACAGGGGGACCAAGAGACCCAGTACTTC
D: TRBD1; size: -; length: 12; J: TRBJ1-5; V: TRBV29-1; CDR3: CSVADRDQPQHF; DNA: TGCAGCGTCGCTGACAGGGATCAGCCCCAGCATTTT
D: TRBD1; size: -; length: 14; J: TRBJ1-1; V: TRBV9; CDR3: CASSVEGQGSVAFF; DNA: TGTGCCAGCAGCGTAGAAGGACAGGGGAGCGTAGCTTTCTTT
D: TRBD1; size: -; length: 14; J: TRBJ1-2; V: TRBV7-8; CDR3: CASSFPRGNYGYTF; DNA: TGTGCCAGCAGCTTTCCCAGGGGGAACTATGGCTACACCTTC
D: -; size: few; length: 14; J: TRBJ1-6; V: TRBV5-1; CDR3: CASSRDGDNSPLHF; DNA: TGCGCCAGCAGCCGGGATGGGGATAATTCACCCCTCCACTTT
D: -; size: -; length: 12; J: TRBJ2-5; V: TRBV28; CDR3: CASVGGSETQYF; DNA: TGTGCCAGTGTTGGAGGCTCCGAGACCCAGTACTTC
D: TRBD2; size: -; length: 16; J: TRBJ2-7; V: TRBV5-4; CDR3: CASSPGLAGGLYEQYF; DNA: TGTGCCAGCAGTCCGGGACTAGCGGGGGGGCTATACGAGCAGTACTTC
D: TRBD1; size: once; length: 11; J: TRBJ1-4; V: TRBV12-3/TRBV12-4; CDR3: CASSQGAGLFF; DNA: TGTGCCAGCAGTCAGGGGGCAGGACTGTTTTTT
D: TRBD1; size: once; length: 15; J: TRBJ1-1; V: TRBV5-1; CDR3: CASSLIPGGNTEAFF; DNA: TGCGCCAGCAGCTTGATACCAGGGGGCAACACTGAAGCTTTCTTT
D: TRBD1; size: -; length: 14; J: TRBJ1-5; V: TRBV30; CDR3: CAWSQTGWNQPQHF; DNA: TGTGCCTGGAGTCAGACAGGGTGGAATCAGCCCCAGCATTTT
D: -; size: -; length: 14; J: TRBJ1-3; V: TRBV29-1; CDR3: CSVGPGGGGNTIYF; DNA: TGCAGCGTTGGACCGGGAGGTGGAGGAAACACCATATATTTT
D: -; size: -; length: 15; J: TRBJ2-2; V: TRBV29-1; CDR3: CSAQDRAVNTGELFF; DNA: TGCAGCGCCCAGGACAGAGCCGTTAACACCGGGGAGCTGTTTTTT
D: TRBD1; size: few; length: 16; J: TRBJ2-2; V: TRBV5-4; CDR3: CASSFGTGPNTGELFF; DNA: TGTGCCAGCAGCTTTGGGACAGGGCCGAACACCGGGGAGCTGTTTTTT
D: -; size: -; length: 14; J: TRBJ2-3; V: TRBV6-5; CDR3: CASSLGGSTDTQYF; DNA: TGTGCCAGCAGTTTAGGGGGAAGCACAGATACGCAGTATTTT
D: TRBD2; size: -; length: 16; J: TRBJ2-1; V: TRBV5-6; CDR3: CASSFLERGARVVQFF; DNA: TGTGCCAGCAGCTTTTTGGAGCGGGGGGCCCGGGTGGTGCAGTTCTTC